Following are 27 T cell receptor beta chains from one sample sequenced in a study of cytomegalovirus exposure and HLA in healthy donors. The PCR ran on 60 Vbeta and 13 Jbeta primers. Some clones are missing from TCRdb's copy, which holds only in-frame ones; the method was immunoSEQ multiplex PCR. The sample table includes over 75,000 clones. The sample was PBMCs. Source of these receptors: a man over 45 in good health and CMV-seronegative.

The V and J genes are TRBV11-3 and TRBJ2-3, with TRBD2 matching over 11 bases. CDR3 length: 15 amino acids. Germline V gene lookup returns CDR1 SGHNT and CDR2 YENEEA. V trimming: 5 bases; J trimming: 4 bases; junction bases outside the gene matches: 5. CDR3 sequence reads: CASSVSGGASDTQYF. CDR3 DNA: TGTGCCAGCAGCGTTAGCGGGGGGGCGTCAGATACGCAGTATTTT.

This chain joins TRBV5-1 and TRBJ1-4; 9 nucleotides agree with TRBD1. This CDR3 comprises 13 residues. The V gene end was trimmed by 4 bases and the J gene end by 8 bases; junction bases not matched to a gene: 3. CDR1 is SGHRS and CDR2 is YFSETQ in the germline V gene. CDR3 sequence: CASSQGTGEKLFF. The CDR3 DNA is TGCGCCAGCAGCCAAGGGACAGGGGAAAAACTGTTTTTT.

The chain uses TRBV10-3 and TRBJ2-7; D is unclear. Germline CDR1 ENHRY, CDR2 SYGVKD. The CDR3 has 14 amino acids. V dropped 7 bases and J dropped 0 bases, with 13 bases sitting between them. The CDR3 DNA sequence: TGTGCCATCATGGCATTCGCCCCCTCCTACGAGCAGTACTTC. It is translated as CAIMAFAPSYEQYF.

V and J are TRBV7-6 and TRBJ2-1; 15 nucleotides line up with TRBD2. In germline, CDR1 is SGHVS, CDR2 FNYEAQ. The V segment lost 5 bases and the J segment 3 bases; nucleotides outside the gene matches: 20. The CDR3 totals 22 residues. The CDR3 coding sequence is TGTGCCAGCAGCCGAGACTCCTGGACTAGCGGGGGGGCAAATAAAGGCTACAATGAGCAGTTCTTC. Residues: CASSRDSWTSGGANKGYNEQFF.

This chain connects TRBV29-1 to TRBJ2-2; TRBD1 is a possible D gene (6 bases). Looked up from germline, CDR1 is SQVTM and CDR2 is ANQGSEA. The CDR3 sequence is 15 residues long. V was trimmed by 3 bases and J by 4 bases, leaving 15 bases between them. The CDR3 region is CSVDLGRGVTGELFF. The DNA for the CDR3 is TGCAGCGTTGATTTAGGCAGGGGAGTCACCGGGGAGCTGTTTTTT.

The chain couples TRBV4-2 to TRBJ2-3; TRBD1 matches 8 bases. The CDR3 has 17 amino acids. J lost 2 bases, V lost 2 bases, and 9 bases had no gene match. Germline lookup yields CDR1 LGHNA and CDR2 YNFKEQ. CDR3 sequence (DNA): TGTGCCAGCAGCCAATCGACAGGGGCCTCACCCACAGATACGCAGTATTTT. Translation gives CASSQSTGASPTDTQYF.

V usage is TRBV7-9 and J usage is TRBJ1-5; 8 positions match TRBD1. CDR1 and CDR2 from the germline V gene are SEHNR and FQNEAQ (reference sequence). The CDR3 has 14 residues. V was clipped by 5 bases and J by 5 bases; unmatched bases: 5. In nucleotides, the CDR3 is TGTGCCAGCAGCCTCCAGGGGGCTCATCAGCCCCAGCATTTT. It is translated as CASSLQGAHQPQHF.

This chain uses TRBV5-1 with TRBJ1-5; 8 nucleotides line up with TRBD1. V was pared by 4 bases and J by 3 bases, with 9 bases of the junction left unmatched. Germline V lookup: CDR1 SGHRS, CDR2 YFSETQ. This CDR3 region has 16 residues. CDR3 DNA sequence: TGCGCCAGCAGCCCGACAGGGACAGGCGCCAATCAGCCCCAGCATTTT. Translating gives CASSPTGTGANQPQHF.

The chain recombines TRBV18 with TRBJ1-1; unclear D gene. This CDR3 comprises 14 residues. Germline V gene sequence: CDR1 KGHSH, CDR2 LQKENI. V was shortened by 1 base and J by 6 bases, with 12 bases between the two germline ends. CDR3 region: CASSPQGVSAEAFF. The DNA for the CDR3 is TGTGCCAGCTCACCACAGGGAGTTAGCGCTGAAGCTTTCTTT. Filled out from reference TRBV18 and TRBJ1-1, the complete variable domain reads NAGVMQNPRHLVRRRGQEARLRCSPMKGHSHVYWYRQLPEEGLKFMVYLQKENIIDESGMPKERFSAEFPKEGPSILRIQQVVRGDSAAYFCASSPQGVSAEAFFGQGTRLTVV.

The gene calls are TRBV27 and TRBJ2-7; 9 bases are shared with TRBD1. CDR1 and CDR2 (germline): MNHEY, SMNVEV (reference sequence). Trimming at V came to 5 bases and at J to 5 bases, leaving 10 bases not matched to a gene. The CDR3 runs 15 residues. CDR3 protein: CASSLAGTGIHEQYF. In DNA, the CDR3 is TGTGCCAGCAGTCTAGCCGGGACAGGGATTCACGAGCAGTACTTC.

The CDR3 protein is CASSAGQQNTEAFF. Written as DNA, the CDR3 is TGTGCCAGCAGCGCGGGACAGCAAAACACTGAAGCTTTCTTT. The gene calls are TRBV9 and TRBJ1-1, with 7 bases matching TRBD1. CDR3 length: 14 residues. Germline CDR1 is SGDLS and CDR2 is YYNGEE. The V and J ends lost 3 bases and 2 bases, in that order; junction bases with no gene match: 4.

This sequence joins TRBV7-9 and TRBJ1-4; D unclear. The ends were cut back, 5 bases at V and 8 bases at J, with 9 bases in the middle. CDR1 is SEHNR and CDR2 is FQNEAQ in the germline V gene (reference sequence). The length of the CDR3 is 12 residues. The CDR3 region has the DNA TGTGCCAGCAGCCCAGGATCCGAAAAACTGTTTTTT. Translating it yields CASSPGSEKLFF.

This chain joins TRBV7-9 and TRBJ2-7, with D maybe TRBD2 (7 bases). The CDR3 runs 14 residues. Trimming left V 8 bases short and J 3 bases short, with 17 bases between. Germline lookup yields CDR1 SEHNR and CDR2 FQNEAQ (reference sequence). The chain's CDR3 is CASGKGGGFYEQYF. The DNA of the CDR3 is TGTGCCAGCGGAAAAGGGGGGGGGTTCTACGAGCAGTACTTC.

The CDR3 sequence is CASSLSGFNSPLHF. In DNA, the CDR3 is TGTGCCAGCAGCTTGTCAGGGTTTAATTCACCCCTCCACTTT. The chain links TRBV7-2 to TRBJ1-6, with D maybe TRBD1 (5 bases). The CDR3 spans 14 residues. The V and J ends lost 3 bases and 6 bases respectively, with 9 bases between them. The germline V gene encodes CDR1 SGHTA and CDR2 FQGNSA.

The J gene is TRBJ1-1, the V gene TRBV11-2; D is uncertain. The CDR3 contains 12 residues. V lost 5 bases and J 2 bases, leaving 6 bases between the germline ends. Germline V lookup: CDR1 SGHAT, CDR2 FQNNGV. CDR3 sequence (DNA): TGTGCCAGCAGCGTATCTAACACTGAAGCTTTCTTT. Amino acid sequence: CASSVSNTEAFF. The variable domain in full, with the rest retrieved from reference TRBV11-2 and TRBJ1-1, is EAGVAQSPRYKIIEKRQSVAFWCNPISGHATLYWYQQILGQGPKLLIQFQNNGVVDDSQLPKDRFSAERLKGVDSTLKIQPAKLEDSAVYLCASSVSNTEAFFGQGTRLTVV.

This sequence joins TRBV30 and TRBJ1-6; maybe TRBD1 (5 bases). Trimming took off 2 bases at V and 4 bases at J, with 9 bases between the two ends. The CDR3 is 14 amino acids. The germline V gene encodes CDR1 GTSNPN and CDR2 SVGIG (reference sequence). The CDR3 DNA follows: TGTGCCTGGAGTCAGGGCCCTTATAATTCACCCCTCCACTTT. It codes for CAWSQGPYNSPLHF. Full variable domain (rest looked up from reference TRBV30 and TRBJ1-6): SQTIHQWPATLVQPVGSPLSLECTVEGTSNPNLYWYRQAAGRGLQLLFYSVGIGQISSEVPQNLSASRPQDRQFILSSKKLLLSDSGFYLCAWSQGPYNSPLHFGNGTRLTVT.

The chain is built from TRBV18 and TRBJ1-5, with TRBD1 matching 7 bases. The CDR3 spans 14 residues. V trimming: 4 bases; J trimming: 6 bases; junction bases outside the gene matches: 6. Germline V gives CDR1 KGHSH, CDR2 LQKENI. CDR3 sequence (DNA): TGTGCCAGCTCACAACAGGGGAACGGTCAGCCCCAGCATTTT. This codes for CASSQQGNGQPQHF. Based on the CDR3 plus reference TRBV18 and TRBJ1-5, the full variable domain is NAGVMQNPRHLVRRRGQEARLRCSPMKGHSHVYWYRQLPEEGLKFMVYLQKENIIDESGMPKERFSAEFPKEGPSILRIQQVVRGDSAAYFCASSQQGNGQPQHFGDGTRLSIL.

This chain joins TRBV6-5 and TRBJ1-2, with TRBD1 as a possible D gene (6 bases). CDR1 is MNHEY, CDR2 SVGAGI, per germline. V was trimmed by 2 bases and J by 4 bases, leaving 11 bases between them. The CDR3 has 14 residues. The CDR3 bases are TGTGCCAGCAGTTACAAATTGGACAGCTATGGCTACACCTTC. It specifies CASSYKLDSYGYTF.

The gene calls are TRBV5-4 and TRBJ1-5; 11 bases map to TRBD1. The CDR3 extends over 17 amino acids. Germline V CDR1 and CDR2: SGHNT, YYREEE (reference sequence). The ends lost 0 bases at V and 3 bases at J; junction bases unmatched: 5. The CDR3, as DNA: TGTGCCAGCAGCTTGGGTGGGACAGGGGGATTCAATCAGCCCCAGCATTTT. Translating it yields CASSLGGTGGFNQPQHF.

The chain recombines TRBV2 with TRBJ1-6, with 9 nucleotides matching TRBD1. V lost 6 bases, J lost 7 bases, and 4 bases stayed unmatched. This CDR3 contains 14 residues. CDR1 is SNHLY and CDR2 is FYNNEI in the germline V gene. CDR3 in DNA: TGTGCCAGCAGCGGACAGGGGATGAATTCACCCCTCCACTTT. This codes for CASSGQGMNSPLHF.

The chain joins TRBV6-6 to TRBJ1-4; 8 nucleotides match TRBD1. The V and J ends lost 2 bases and 0 bases, in that order; junction bases with no gene match: 2. Germline V lookup: CDR1 MNHNY, CDR2 SVGAGI (reference sequence). There are 16 residues in the CDR3. CDR3: CASSYPTGATNEKLFF. The CDR3 DNA follows: TGTGCCAGCAGTTACCCGACAGGGGCAACTAATGAAAAACTGTTTTTT.

The V and J genes are TRBV4-3 and TRBJ1-1; D may be TRBD1 (6 bases). The germline V gene encodes CDR1 LGHNA and CDR2 YSLEER. V lost 4 bases to trimming and J lost 6 bases, with 15 bases between them. The CDR3 is made up of 14 amino acids. The CDR3 region has the DNA TGCGCCAGCAGCCCGGGGACATCCGACGCTGAAGCTTTCTTT. This sequence encodes CASSPGTSDAEAFF.

The chain is built from TRBV19 and TRBJ1-5; unclear D gene. The germline CDR1 and CDR2 sequences are LNHDA and SQIVND (reference sequence). V lost 2 bases and J lost 2, with 10 bases in between. The CDR3 is 15 amino acids. The CDR3 DNA is TGTGCCAGTAGTATATCCAGGTTGGGCAATCAGCCCCAGCATTTT. Translation: CASSISRLGNQPQHF. The entire variable domain, with the rest obtained from reference TRBV19 and TRBJ1-5, is as follows: DGGITQSPKYLFRKEGQNVTLSCEQNLNHDAMYWYRQDPGQGLRLIYYSQIVNDFQKGDIAEGYSVSREKKESFPLTVTSAQKNPTAFYLCASSISRLGNQPQHFGDGTRLSIL.

V usage is TRBV27 and J usage is TRBJ2-3; D gene uncertain. V shed 6 bases and J shed 2 bases, with 12 bases lying between them. In germline, CDR1 is MNHEY, CDR2 SMNVEV (reference sequence). The length of the CDR3 is 14 residues. The DNA of the CDR3 is TGTGCCAGCAGCAGGTTCAGCCTCACAGATACGCAGTATTTT. This translates into CASSRFSLTDTQYF.

This chain links TRBV21-1 with TRBJ2-1; TRBD1 is the table's D call and was not checked against the DNA. TRBV21-1 is marked as a pseudogene. The CDR3 runs to 15 residues. The chain's CDR3 is CASIGQGNSYNEQFF. CDR3 nucleotides: TGTGCCAGCATCGGACAGGGAAATTCCTACAATGAGCAGTTCTTC.

This rearrangement joins TRBV15 to TRBJ2-1, with 12 bases fitting TRBD2. V shed 4 bases and J 8 bases; nucleotides not matched to a gene: 6. Germline CDR1 and CDR2: LNHNV and YYDKDF (reference sequence). This CDR3 has 15 amino acids. DNA for the CDR3: TGTGCCACCAGCAACAAACTAGCGGGGGGCTATGAGCAGTTCTTC. Amino acids: CATSNKLAGGYEQFF. The variable domain in full, completed from reference TRBV15 and TRBJ2-1, reads DAMVIQNPRYQVTQFGKPVTLSCSQTLNHNVMYWYQQKSSQAPKLLFHYYDKDFNNEADTPDNFQSRRPNTSFCFLDIRSPGLGDTAMYLCATSNKLAGGYEQFFGPGTRLTVL.

CDR3 sequence: CASSHPGSYEQYF. The CDR3 DNA reads TGTGCCAGCAGTCACCCAGGCTCCTACGAGCAGTACTTC. The chain links TRBV6-5 to TRBJ2-7; D ambiguous. V lost 5 bases and J lost 0, with 8 bases in between. CDR1 and CDR2 from the germline V gene are MNHEY and SVGAGI. The CDR3 runs 13 residues.